One sample yielded the 8 T cell receptor beta chains listed below, sequenced in a study of T cells in Graves' hyperthyroidism and ophthalmopathy. Researchers amplified the TCR beta CDR3 regions from RNA transcripts. TCR CDR3 regions were first amplified by RT-PCR with HTBI primers. Each CDR3 protein gets one entry after TCRdb re-called the multiplex PCR reads with MiXCR. Found here are some 600,000 distinct CDR3 sequences, approximately 44% of them singletons; the top ten hold 8.2%. The sample consisted of peripheral blood or thyroid tissue (not recorded which). The receptor set was obtained from a woman between 18 and 30 years old with Graves' hyperthyroidism.

This clonotype was seen only a few times. The chain is built from TRBV7-6 and TRBJ1-6; TRBD1 aligns across 10 bases. Looked up from germline, CDR1 is SGHVS and CDR2 is FNYEAQ. V lost 5 bases to trimming and J lost 6 bases; unmatched junction nucleotides: 4. This CDR3 has 15 amino acids. CDR3 sequence (DNA): TGTGCCAGCAGCCCCGGACAGGGGGTTAATTCACCCCTCCACTTT. It is translated as CASSPGQGVNSPLHF.

V is TRBV29-1 and J is TRBJ1-1; weak D call: TRBD1 (6 bases). This CDR3 comprises 13 residues. Deletions cut 3 bases from V and 6 bases from J, with 14 bases between. CDR1 is SQVTM and CDR2 is ANQGSEA in the germline V gene. The CDR3 region is CSVEDGRGPEAFF. The DNA for the CDR3 is TGCAGCGTTGAGGACGGACGGGGGCCTGAAGCTTTCTTT.

The chain couples TRBV19 to TRBJ1-2; 8 bases map to TRBD1. V shed 10 bases, J shed 1 base, and the junction held 2 bases outside the gene matches. Germline V lookup: CDR1 LNHDA, CDR2 SQIVND (reference sequence). CDR3 length equals 12 residues. This chain's CDR3 is CAIGQGNYGYTF. For the CDR3, the DNA is TGTGCCATTGGACAGGGTAACTATGGCTACACCTTC.

This clonotype has only a few counts. This chain joins TRBV9 and TRBJ1-1; D is ambiguous. Germline V CDR1 and CDR2: SGDLS, YYNGEE. The V gene lost 2 bases and the J gene lost 1 base, with 12 bases spanning the gap. The CDR3 is made up of 15 amino acids. As DNA, the CDR3 is TGTGCCAGCAGCGTGGGCTCCCTGAGGAACACTGAAGCTTTCTTT. Its translation: CASSVGSLRNTEAFF.

The chain couples TRBV20-1 to TRBJ2-5, with 14 positions matching TRBD2. Germline values: CDR1 DFQATT, CDR2 SNEGSKA (reference sequence). J lost 11 bases, V lost 5 bases, and 13 bases had no gene match. There are 15 residues in the CDR3. The CDR3 DNA reads as TGCAGTGCTGCGACTAGCGGGAGGGCCTTAGATACGCAGTACTTC. This codes for CSAATSGRALDTQYF.

In the case of this clonotype: The junction departs from the called germline gene at one end, perhaps through a read error. V is TRBV12-3 or TRBV12-4 and J is TRBJ2-6; TRBD1 matches 7 bases. This CDR3 region has 16 residues. The CDR3 loop reads CASSLNRPGQRNTEAF. The DNA of the CDR3 is TGTGCCAGCAGTTTGAACCGACCGGGACAGCGTAACACTGAAGCTTTC.

This clonotype showed up many times. The rearrangement uses TRBV7-9 and TRBJ1-1; 7 bases align to TRBD1. With V trimmed by 1 base and J by 5 bases, 4 bases remained unmatched. This CDR3 is built from 14 residues. Germline values: CDR1 SEHNR, CDR2 FQNEAQ (reference sequence). Here the CDR3 DNA reads TGTGCCAGCAGCTTAGTCGACAGGGCGACTGAAGCTTTCTTT. This encodes CASSLVDRATEAFF.

The genes are TRBV7-2 and TRBJ2-5; D is possibly TRBD1 (5 bases). Deletions cut 6 bases from V and 1 base from J, with 12 bases between. The germline V gene encodes CDR1 SGHTA and CDR2 FQGNSA. CDR3 length equals 14 residues. The CDR3 region has the DNA TGTGCCAGCAGACCCCCCCAGGGCCAAGAGACCCAGTACTTC. It yields the protein CASRPPQGQETQYF. The full variable domain, in which reference TRBV7-2 and TRBJ2-5 provide the parts outside the CDR3, is GAGVSQSPSNKVTEKGKDVELRCDPISGHTALYWYRQSLGQGLEFLIYFQGNSAPDKSGLPSDRFSAERTGGSVSTLTIQRTQQEDSAVYLCASRPPQGQETQYFGPGTRLLVL.